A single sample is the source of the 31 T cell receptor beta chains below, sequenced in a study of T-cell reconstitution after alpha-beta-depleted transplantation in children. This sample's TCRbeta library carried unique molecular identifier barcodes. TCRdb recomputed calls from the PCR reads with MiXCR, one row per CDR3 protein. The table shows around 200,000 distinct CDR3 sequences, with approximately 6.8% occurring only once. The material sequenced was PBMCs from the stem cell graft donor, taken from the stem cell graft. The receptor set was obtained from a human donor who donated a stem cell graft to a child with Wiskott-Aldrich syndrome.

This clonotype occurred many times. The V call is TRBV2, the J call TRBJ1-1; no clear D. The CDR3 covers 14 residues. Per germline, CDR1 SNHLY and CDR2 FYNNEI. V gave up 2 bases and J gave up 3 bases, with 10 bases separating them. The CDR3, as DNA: TGTGCCAGCAGTGAATATGGGGTGGACACTGAAGCTTTCTTT. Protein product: CASSEYGVDTEAFF.

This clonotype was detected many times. The DNA of the CDR3 is TGCAGTGCTAGAGATCGCCGGGTGAACACTGAAGCTTTCTTT. Its translation: CSARDRRVNTEAFF. The rearrangement uses TRBV20-1 and TRBJ1-1; no firm D call. The CDR3 contains 14 residues. The V end was cut by 0 bases, the J end by 0 bases, with 8 bases between. Germline loops: CDR1 DFQATT, CDR2 SNEGSKA (reference sequence).

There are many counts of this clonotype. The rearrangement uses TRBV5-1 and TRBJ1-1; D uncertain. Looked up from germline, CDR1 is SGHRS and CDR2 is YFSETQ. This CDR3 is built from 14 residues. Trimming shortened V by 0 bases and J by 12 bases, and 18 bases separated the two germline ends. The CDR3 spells CASSLVGQVSSPFF. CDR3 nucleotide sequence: TGCGCCAGCAGCTTGGTCGGGCAGGTCAGCTCTCCTTTCTTT.

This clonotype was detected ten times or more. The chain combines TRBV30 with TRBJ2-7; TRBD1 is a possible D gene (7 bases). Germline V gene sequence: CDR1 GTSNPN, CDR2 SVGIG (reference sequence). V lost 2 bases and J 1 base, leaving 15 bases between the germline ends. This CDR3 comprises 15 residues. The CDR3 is CAWSPDPGGSYEQYF. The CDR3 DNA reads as TGTGCCTGGAGTCCCGACCCAGGGGGGTCCTACGAGCAGTACTTC.

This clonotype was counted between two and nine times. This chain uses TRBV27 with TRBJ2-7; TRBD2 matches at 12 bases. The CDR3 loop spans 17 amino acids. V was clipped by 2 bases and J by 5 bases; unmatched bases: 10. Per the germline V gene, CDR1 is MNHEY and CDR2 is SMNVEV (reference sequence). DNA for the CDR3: TGTGCCAGCAGTTTAGTGTTTACTAGCGGGAGGAATCACGAGCAGTACTTC. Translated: CASSLVFTSGRNHEQYF.

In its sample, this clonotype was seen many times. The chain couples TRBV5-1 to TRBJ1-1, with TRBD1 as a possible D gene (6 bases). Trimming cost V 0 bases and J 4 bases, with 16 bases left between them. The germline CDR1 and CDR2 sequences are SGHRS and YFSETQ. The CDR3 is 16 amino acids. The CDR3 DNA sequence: TGCGCCAGCAGCTTGGCCCTAAGGGGGTCGAGCACTGAAGCTTTCTTT. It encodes CASSLALRGSSTEAFF.

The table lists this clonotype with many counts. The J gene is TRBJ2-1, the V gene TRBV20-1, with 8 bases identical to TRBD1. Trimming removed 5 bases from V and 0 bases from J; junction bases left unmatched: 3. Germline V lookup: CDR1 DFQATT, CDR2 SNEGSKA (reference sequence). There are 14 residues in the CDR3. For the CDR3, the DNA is TGCAGTGCTCATGGACAGGGCTCCTACAATGAGCAGTTCTTC. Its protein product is CSAHGQGSYNEQFF.

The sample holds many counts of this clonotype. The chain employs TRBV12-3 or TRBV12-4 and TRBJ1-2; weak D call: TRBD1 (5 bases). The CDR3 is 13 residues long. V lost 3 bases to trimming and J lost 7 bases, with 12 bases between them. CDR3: CASSFRAEGGYTF. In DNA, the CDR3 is TGTGCCAGCAGTTTCAGGGCCGAGGGTGGCTACACCTTC.

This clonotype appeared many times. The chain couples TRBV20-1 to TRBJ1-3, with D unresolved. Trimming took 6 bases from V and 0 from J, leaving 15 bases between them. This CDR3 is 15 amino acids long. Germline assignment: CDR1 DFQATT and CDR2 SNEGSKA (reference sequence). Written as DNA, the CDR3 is TGCAGTGCAGAAGAGATTAAGTACTCTGGAAACACCATATATTTT. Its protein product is CSAEEIKYSGNTIYF.

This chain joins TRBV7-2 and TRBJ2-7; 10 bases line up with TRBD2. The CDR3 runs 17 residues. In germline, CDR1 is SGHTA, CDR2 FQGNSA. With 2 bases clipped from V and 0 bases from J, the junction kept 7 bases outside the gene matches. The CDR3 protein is CASSLSETSGSSYEQYF. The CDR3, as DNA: TGTGCCAGCAGCTTATCAGAGACTAGCGGGTCCTCCTACGAGCAGTACTTC.

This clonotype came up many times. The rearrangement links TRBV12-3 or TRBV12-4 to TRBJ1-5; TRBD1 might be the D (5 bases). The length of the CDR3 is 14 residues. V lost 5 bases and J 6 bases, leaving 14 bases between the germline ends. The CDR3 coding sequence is TGTGCCAGCAGTGCGACCTCAGGGAGTCAGCCCCAGCATTTT. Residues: CASSATSGSQPQHF.

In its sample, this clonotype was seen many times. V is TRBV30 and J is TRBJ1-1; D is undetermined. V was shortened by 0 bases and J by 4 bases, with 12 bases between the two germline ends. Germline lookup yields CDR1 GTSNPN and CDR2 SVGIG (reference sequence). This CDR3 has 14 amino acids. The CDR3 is CAWSVVGMGTEAFF. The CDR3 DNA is TGTGCCTGGAGTGTAGTGGGGATGGGCACTGAAGCTTTCTTT.

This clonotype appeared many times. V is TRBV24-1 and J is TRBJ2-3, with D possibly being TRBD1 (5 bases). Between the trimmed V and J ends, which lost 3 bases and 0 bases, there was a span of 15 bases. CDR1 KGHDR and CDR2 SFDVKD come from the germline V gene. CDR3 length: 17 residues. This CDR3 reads CATSDPQPGRSTDTQYF. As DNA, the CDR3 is TGTGCCACCAGTGATCCCCAACCAGGGCGTAGCACAGATACGCAGTATTTT.

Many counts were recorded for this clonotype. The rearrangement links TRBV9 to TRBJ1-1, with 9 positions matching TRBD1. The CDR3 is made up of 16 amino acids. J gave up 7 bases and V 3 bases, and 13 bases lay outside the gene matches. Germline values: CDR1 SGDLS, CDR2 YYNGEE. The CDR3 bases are TGTGCCAGCAGCGCTCTACAACAGGGGGCGCCGGGTGAAGCTTTCTTT. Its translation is CASSALQQGAPGEAFF. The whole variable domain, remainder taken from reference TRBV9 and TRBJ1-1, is DSGVTQTPKHLITATGQRVTLRCSPRSGDLSVYWYQQSLDQGLQFLIQYYNGEERAKGNILERFSAQQFPDLHSELNLSSLELGDSALYFCASSALQQGAPGEAFFGQGTRLTVV.

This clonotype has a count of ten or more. The CDR3: CASSPRRTNEKLFF. CDR3 sequence (DNA): TGTGCCAGCAGTCCCCGACGGACAAACGAAAAACTGTTTTTT. The chain carries TRBV12-3 or TRBV12-4 and TRBJ1-4; possibly TRBD1 for D (5 bases). This CDR3 has 14 residues. V lost 5 bases to trimming and J lost 8 bases, with 15 bases between them.

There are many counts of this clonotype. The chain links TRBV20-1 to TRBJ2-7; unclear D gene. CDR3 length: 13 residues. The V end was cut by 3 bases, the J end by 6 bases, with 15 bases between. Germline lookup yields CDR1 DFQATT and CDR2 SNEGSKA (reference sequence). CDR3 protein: CSARRTLSSEQYF. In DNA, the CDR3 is TGCAGTGCTAGGAGGACCCTCTCGAGCGAGCAGTACTTC.

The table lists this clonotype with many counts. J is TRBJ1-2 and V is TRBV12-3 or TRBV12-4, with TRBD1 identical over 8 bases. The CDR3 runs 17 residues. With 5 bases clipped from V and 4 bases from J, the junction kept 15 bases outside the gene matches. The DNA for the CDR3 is TGTGCCAGCAGTCTGGATTTATCAGGGGGCCCGGGCTATGGCTACACCTTC. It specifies CASSLDLSGGPGYGYTF.

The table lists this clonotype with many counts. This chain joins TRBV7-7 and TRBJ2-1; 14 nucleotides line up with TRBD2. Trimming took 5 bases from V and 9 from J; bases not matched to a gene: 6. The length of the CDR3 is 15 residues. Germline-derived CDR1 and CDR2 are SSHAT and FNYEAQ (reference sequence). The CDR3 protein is CASSPGLAGVLEQFF. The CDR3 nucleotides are TGTGCCAGCAGCCCGGGACTAGCGGGAGTTCTTGAGCAGTTCTTC.

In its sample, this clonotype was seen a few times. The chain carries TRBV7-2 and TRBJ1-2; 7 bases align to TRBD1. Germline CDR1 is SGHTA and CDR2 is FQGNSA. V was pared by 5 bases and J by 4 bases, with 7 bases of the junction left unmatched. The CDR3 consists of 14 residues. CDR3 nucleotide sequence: TGTGCCAGCAGCCTCCTTCGACAGGGCTATGGCTACACCTTC. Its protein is CASSLLRQGYGYTF. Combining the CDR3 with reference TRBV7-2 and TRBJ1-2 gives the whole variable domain GAGVSQSPSNKVTEKGKDVELRCDPISGHTALYWYRQSLGQGLEFLIYFQGNSAPDKSGLPSDRFSAERTGGSVSTLTIQRTQQEDSAVYLCASSLLRQGYGYTFGSGTRLTVV.

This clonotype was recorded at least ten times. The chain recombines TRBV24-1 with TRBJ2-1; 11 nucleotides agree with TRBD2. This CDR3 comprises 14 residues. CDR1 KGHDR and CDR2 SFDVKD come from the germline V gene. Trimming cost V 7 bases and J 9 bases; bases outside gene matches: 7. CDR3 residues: CATRSGTSGSEQFF. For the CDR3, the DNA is TGTGCCACCAGATCCGGGACTAGCGGTAGTGAGCAGTTCTTC.

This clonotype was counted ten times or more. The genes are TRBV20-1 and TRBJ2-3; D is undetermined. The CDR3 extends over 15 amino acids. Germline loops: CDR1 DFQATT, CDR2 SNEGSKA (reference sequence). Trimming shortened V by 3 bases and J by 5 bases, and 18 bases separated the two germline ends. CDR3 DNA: TGCAGTGCTAGTGGCCCTACCAGTTGGGGAGATACGCAGTATTTT. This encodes CSASGPTSWGDTQYF.

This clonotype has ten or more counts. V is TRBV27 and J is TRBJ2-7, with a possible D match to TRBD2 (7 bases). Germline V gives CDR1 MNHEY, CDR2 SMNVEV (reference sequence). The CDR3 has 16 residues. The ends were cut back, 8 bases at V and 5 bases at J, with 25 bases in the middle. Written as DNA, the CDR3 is TGTGCCAGCCGTAACCGGAGGGGGGGTAGGTTTGACGAGCAGTACTTC. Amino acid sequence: CASRNRRGGRFDEQYF.

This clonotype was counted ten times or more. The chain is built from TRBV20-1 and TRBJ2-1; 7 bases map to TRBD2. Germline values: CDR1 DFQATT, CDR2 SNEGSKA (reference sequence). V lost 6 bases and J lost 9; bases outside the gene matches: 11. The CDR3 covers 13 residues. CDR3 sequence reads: CSAAVQWGGEQFF. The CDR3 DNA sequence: TGCAGTGCAGCGGTTCAATGGGGGGGTGAGCAGTTCTTC.

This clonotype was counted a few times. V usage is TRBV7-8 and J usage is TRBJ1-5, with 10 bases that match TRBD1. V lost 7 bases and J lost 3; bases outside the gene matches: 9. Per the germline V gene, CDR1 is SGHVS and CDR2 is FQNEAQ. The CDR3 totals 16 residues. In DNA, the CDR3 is TGTGCCAGCACACCTCGTGGACAGGGGGACAATCAGCCCCAGCATTTT. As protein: CASTPRGQGDNQPQHF. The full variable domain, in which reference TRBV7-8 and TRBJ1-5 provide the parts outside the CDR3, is GAGVSQSPRYKVAKRGQDVALRCDPISGHVSLFWYQQALGQGPEFLTYFQNEAQLDKSGLPSDRFFAERPEGSVSTLKIQRTQQEDSAVYLCASTPRGQGDNQPQHFGDGTRLSIL.

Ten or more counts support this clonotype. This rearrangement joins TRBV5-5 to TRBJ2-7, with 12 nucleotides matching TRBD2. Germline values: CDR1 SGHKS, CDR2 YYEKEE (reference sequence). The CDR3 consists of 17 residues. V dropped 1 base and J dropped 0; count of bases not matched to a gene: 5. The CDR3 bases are TGTGCCAGCAGCTTGAAGACTAGCGGGAGTTACTCCTACGAGCAGTACTTC. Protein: CASSLKTSGSYSYEQYF.

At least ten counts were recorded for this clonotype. The CDR3 here is CASSLGLTGQETQYF. In DNA, the CDR3 is TGCGCCAGCAGCTTGGGGCTGACAGGACAAGAGACCCAGTACTTC. The gene calls are TRBV5-1 and TRBJ2-5; D is perhaps TRBD1 (6 bases). In germline, CDR1 is SGHRS, CDR2 YFSETQ. Trimming left V 0 bases short and J 2 bases short, with 11 bases between. This CDR3 comprises 15 residues.

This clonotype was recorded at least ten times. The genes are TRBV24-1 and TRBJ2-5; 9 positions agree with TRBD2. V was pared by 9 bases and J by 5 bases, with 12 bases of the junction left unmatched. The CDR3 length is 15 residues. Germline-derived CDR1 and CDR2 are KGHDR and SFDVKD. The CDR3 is CATLVSGRRQETQYF. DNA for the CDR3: TGTGCCACCTTAGTAAGCGGGAGGCGACAGGAGACCCAGTACTTC.

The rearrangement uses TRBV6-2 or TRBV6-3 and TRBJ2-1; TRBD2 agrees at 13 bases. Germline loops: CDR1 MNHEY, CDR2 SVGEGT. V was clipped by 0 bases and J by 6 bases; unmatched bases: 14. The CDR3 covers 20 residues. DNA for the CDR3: TGTGCCAGCAGTTACTCTAGGGGACTAGCGGGGATCCGACCCCCCAATGAGCAGTTCTTC. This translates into CASSYSRGLAGIRPPNEQFF.

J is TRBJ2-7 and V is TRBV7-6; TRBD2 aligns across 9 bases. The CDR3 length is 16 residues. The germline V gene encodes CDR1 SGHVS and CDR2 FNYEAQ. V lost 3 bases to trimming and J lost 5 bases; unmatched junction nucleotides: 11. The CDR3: CASSFSGSTSSDEQYF. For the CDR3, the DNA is TGTGCCAGCAGCTTTAGCGGGAGCACCTCGTCCGACGAGCAGTACTTC.

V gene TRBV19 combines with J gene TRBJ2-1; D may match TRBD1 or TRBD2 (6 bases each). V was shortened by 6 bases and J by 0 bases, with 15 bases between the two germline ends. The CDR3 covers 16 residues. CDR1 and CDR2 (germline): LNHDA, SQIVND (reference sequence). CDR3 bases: TGTGCCAGTAGAGGGGGAGCGGGCCGCTCCTACAATGAGCAGTTCTTC. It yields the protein CASRGGAGRSYNEQFF.

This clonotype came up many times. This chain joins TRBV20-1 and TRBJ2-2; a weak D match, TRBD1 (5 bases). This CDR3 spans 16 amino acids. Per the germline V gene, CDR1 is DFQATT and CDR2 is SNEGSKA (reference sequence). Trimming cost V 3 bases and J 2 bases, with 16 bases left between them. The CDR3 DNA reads TGCAGTGCTAGGGGCCAGGGATCGGTTAACACCGGGGAGCTGTTTTTT. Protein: CSARGQGSVNTGELFF.